This entry concerns a single T cell receptor beta chain. What it recognizes is unknown. Making use of molecular barcodes, quantitative 5'-RACE generated TCR beta libraries. TCRdb redid the calling of the 5' RACE reads with MiXCR, one entry per CDR3 protein. The repertoire includes 250,000 or so distinct CDR3 sequences, around 25% of them detected once, and more than 0.6% sits in the top ten. This entry comes from a study of CD8 T cells in ankylosing spondylitis. Germline values: CDR1 SGDLS, CDR2 YYNGEE. The CDR3 contains 13 residues. V lost 0 bases, J lost 3 bases, and 3 bases lay in between. General study results and limits: Matched synovial fluid from ankylosing spondylitis patients was reported to be enriched for disease-linked clones. Blood of patients with ankylosing spondylitis appeared to be characterized by a TCR beta motif of eight highly homologous variants.

The sequence came from a male donor with ankylosing spondylitis or in good health (not recorded which). The chain carries TRBV9 and TRBJ2-2; D is undetermined. The sample consisted of blood, either unsorted or a sorted T cell fraction (not recorded which). In DNA form, the CDR3 reads TGTGCCAGCAGCGTAGTTGACACCGGGGAGCTGTTTTTT. Protein sequence: CASSVVDTGELFF. Combining the CDR3 with reference TRBV9 and TRBJ2-2 gives the whole variable domain DSGVTQTPKHLITATGQRVTLRCSPRSGDLSVYWYQQSLDQGLQFLIQYYNGEERAKGNILERFSAQQFPDLHSELNLSSLELGDSALYFCASSVVDTGELFFGEGSRLTVL.